Below, 4 T cell receptor beta chains from the same sample are listed, as sequenced in a study of blood T cell repertoires in COVID-19. Assay used: immunoSEQ multiplex PCR; TCRdb lists only in-frame clones, some missing. The sample carries about 440,000 clones, 70% to 90% recorded once. Sequences were obtained from peripheral blood. Every receptor here comes from a woman in her 50s with COVID-19, enrolled during active disease.

The rearrangement uses TRBV7-2 and TRBJ2-3; TRBD2 agrees at 11 bases. The germline gives CDR1 SGHTA, CDR2 FQGNSA. This CDR3 region has 14 residues. The V segment lost 3 bases and the J segment 4 bases; nucleotides outside the gene matches: 0. CDR3 nucleotide sequence: TGTGCCAGCAGCTTGGGACTAGCGGCAGATACGCAGTATTTT. Protein sequence: CASSLGLAADTQYF.

The chain employs TRBV28 and TRBJ1-5, with D perhaps matching TRBD1 (5 bases). CDR3 length: 16 residues. V lost 6 bases to trimming and J lost 7 bases, with 22 bases between them. CDR1 is MDHEN, CDR2 SYDVKM, per germline. CDR3 nucleotide sequence: TGTGCCAGCAGCGTAGCCAGGGCATGGGGAAAGCAGCCCCAGCATTTT. Translating it yields CASSVARAWGKQPQHF.

V gene TRBV9 combines with J gene TRBJ2-7; D might be TRBD1 (5 bases). The CDR3 has 14 residues. Germline V gene data show CDR1 as SGDLS and CDR2 as YYNGEE. The germline V and J ends were trimmed by 4 bases and 5 bases, with 16 bases remaining between them. Here the CDR3 DNA reads TGTGCCAGCAGCCGCGCAGGGTCCGTCCACGAGCAGTACTTC. Its protein is CASSRAGSVHEQYF.

The chain employs TRBV5-4 and TRBJ1-6; possible D gene TRBD1, 5 bases. CDR1 is SGHNT and CDR2 is YYREEE in the germline V gene (reference sequence). The CDR3 runs 18 residues. V gave up 1 base and J gave up 1 base, with 15 bases separating them. CDR3 bases: TGTGCCAGCAGCTTGCGGGGCCTAGGAGGGTCCTATAATTCACCCCTCCACTTT. Amino acid sequence: CASSLRGLGGSYNSPLHF.